Below are 23 T cell receptor beta chains sequenced from a single sample in a study of blood T cell repertoires in COVID-19. Repertoires were generated with immunoSEQ multiplex PCR, while TCRdb's copy carries only in-frame clones and drops some. There are a few hundred thousand clones in the sample; 89% occur only once, and 1% to 1.5% lies in the top ten. The specimen sequenced was peripheral blood. The receptor source for this set is a man aged 35-49 years with acute or convalescent COVID-19.

This clone was seen once. The V and J genes are TRBV13 and TRBJ2-5, with a possible D match to TRBD1 (5 bases). CDR1 PRHDT and CDR2 FYEKMQ come from the germline V gene (reference sequence). The CDR3 runs to 16 residues. Trimming removed 5 bases at V and 2 bases at J, with 18 bases between. In DNA, the CDR3 is TGTGCCAGCAGCGATAGGGGAAGTGGGGATCAAGAGACCCAGTACTTC. Encoded protein: CASSDRGSGDQETQYF.

V usage is TRBV28 and J usage is TRBJ1-5; the D is unclear. Germline V gene sequence: CDR1 MDHEN, CDR2 SYDVKM. This CDR3 is 16 amino acids long. Between the trimmed V and J ends, which lost 4 bases and 0 bases, there was a span of 13 bases. The CDR3 loop is CASSSPIQNSNQPQHF. CDR3 in DNA: TGTGCCAGCAGTTCGCCCATACAGAATAGCAATCAGCCCCAGCATTTT.

The rearrangement joins TRBV6-5 to TRBJ2-5; D is perhaps TRBD1 (5 bases). The germline V gene encodes CDR1 MNHEY and CDR2 SVGAGI. V dropped 6 bases and J dropped 3 bases, with 11 bases sitting between them. The CDR3 length is 13 residues. The chain's CDR3 is CASRDRLKETQYF. Here the CDR3 DNA reads TGTGCCAGCAGAGACAGACTGAAAGAGACCCAGTACTTC.

A single count supports this clone. The rearrangement links TRBV4-1 to TRBJ1-6; 7 nucleotides match TRBD1. CDR3 length equals 14 residues. The V and J ends lost 3 bases and 9 bases, in that order; junction bases with no gene match: 5. The germline CDR1 and CDR2 sequences are MGHRA and YSYEKL. The CDR3 coding sequence is TGCGCCAGCAGCCATACAGGGGACGGTTCACCCCTCCACTTT. Amino acids: CASSHTGDGSPLHF.

This rearrangement joins TRBV4-2 to TRBJ1-4; D uncertain. The CDR3 runs 16 residues. V lost 4 bases and J 5 bases, leaving 17 bases between the germline ends. From germline, CDR1 is LGHNA and CDR2 YNFKEQ. CDR3 DNA: TGTGCCAGCAGCCGAATCGACACCCTCTCCAATGAAAAACTGTTTTTT. Amino acid sequence: CASSRIDTLSNEKLFF.

The V and J genes are TRBV5-6 and TRBJ1-2; no firm D call. This CDR3 has 13 amino acids. Trimming took off 2 bases at V and 2 bases at J, with 7 bases between the two ends. Germline V CDR1 and CDR2: SGHDT, YYEEEE. The CDR3 DNA follows: TGTGCCAGCAGCTTAACAGACAACTATGGCTACACCTTC. This translates into CASSLTDNYGYTF.

V is TRBV2 and J is TRBJ2-1; D unclear. The ends were cut back, 4 bases at V and 6 bases at J, with 10 bases in the middle. The CDR3 sequence is 13 residues long. In germline, CDR1 is SNHLY, CDR2 FYNNEI. CDR3 residues: CASSVVRGNEQFF. Here the CDR3 DNA reads TGTGCCAGCAGTGTAGTTAGAGGCAATGAGCAGTTCTTC. Filled out from reference TRBV2 and TRBJ2-1, the complete variable domain reads EPEVTQTPSHQVTQMGQEVILRCVPISNHLYFYWYRQILGQKVEFLVSFYNNEISEKSEIFDDQFSVERPDGSNFTLKIRSTKLEDSAMYFCASSVVRGNEQFFGPGTRLTVL.

The chain combines TRBV11-2 with TRBJ2-1, with 10 bases matching TRBD2. CDR1 is SGHAT and CDR2 is FQNNGV in the germline V gene. The CDR3 covers 16 residues. V was pared by 1 base and J by 7 bases, with 7 bases of the junction left unmatched. The CDR3 sequence: CASSLAASGRLNEQFF. CDR3 nucleotide sequence: TGTGCCAGCAGCTTAGCGGCTAGCGGGAGACTAAATGAGCAGTTCTTC.

The V and J genes are TRBV11-2 and TRBJ2-3, with TRBD1 identical over 11 bases. This CDR3 region has 17 residues. V trimming: 4 bases; J trimming: 1 base; junction bases outside the gene matches: 7. Germline lookup yields CDR1 SGHAT and CDR2 FQNNGV. CDR3 sequence: CASSSPWTGGGTDTQYF. The CDR3 DNA sequence: TGTGCCAGCAGCTCCCCTTGGACAGGGGGCGGCACAGATACGCAGTATTTT.

The chain recombines TRBV7-2 with TRBJ1-2; D gene uncertain. The CDR3 contains 15 residues. V was pared by 2 bases and J by 0 bases, with 10 bases between. Germline lookup yields CDR1 SGHTA and CDR2 FQGNSA. The CDR3 DNA reads as TGTGCCAGCAGCTTACAAGCGTGGGCTAACTATGGCTACACCTTC. Translated, it gives CASSLQAWANYGYTF.

The chain carries TRBV29-1 and TRBJ2-7; D ambiguous. This CDR3 comprises 14 residues. Trimming shortened V by 6 bases and J by 2 bases, and 17 bases separated the two germline ends. The V gene's germline CDR1 is SQVTM and CDR2 ANQGSEA. CDR3 in DNA: TGCAGCGTGCAGACGGGTGGCCGGACCTACGAGCAGTACTTC. Encoded protein: CSVQTGGRTYEQYF.

The J gene is TRBJ1-5, the V gene TRBV30, with 8 bases matching TRBD1. The germline CDR1 and CDR2 sequences are GTSNPN and SVGIG (reference sequence). CDR3 length: 15 amino acids. With V trimmed by 3 bases and J by 6 bases, 10 bases remained unmatched. Here the CDR3 reads CAWRGRTGRGQPQHF. CDR3 DNA: TGTGCCTGGAGGGGCCGGACAGGGAGAGGTCAGCCCCAGCATTTT.

This chain joins TRBV4-2 and TRBJ2-3; 10 nucleotides align to TRBD1. J gave up 9 bases and V 3 bases, and 9 bases lay outside the gene matches. Germline V gene sequence: CDR1 LGHNA, CDR2 YNFKEQ. This CDR3 contains 15 residues. In DNA, the CDR3 is TGTGCCAGCAGCCATTCCTGGACAGGGGGGGCCACGCAGTATTTT. This gives the protein CASSHSWTGGATQYF.

The chain combines TRBV5-1 with TRBJ1-1, with TRBD1 as a possible D gene (6 bases). Germline loops: CDR1 SGHRS, CDR2 YFSETQ. There are 14 residues in the CDR3. V was pared by 4 bases and J by 8 bases, with 18 bases between. The CDR3 bases are TGCGCCAGCAGCAGGGTACAGGGAGCTTCAGAAGCTTTCTTT. Translated: CASSRVQGASEAFF.

The chain is built from TRBV23-1 and TRBJ2-7; 16 bases agree with TRBD2. TRBV23-1 belongs to the ORF category, with a function that is uncertain. This CDR3 is 22 amino acids long. With 4 bases clipped from V and 4 bases from J, the junction kept 22 bases outside the gene matches. CDR3 nucleotides: TGCGCCAGCAGTCTTTGGCAAACAGGGGAACCGGGACTAGCGGGAGGGGGGTACGAGCAGTACTTC. Translation: CASSLWQTGEPGLAGGGYEQYF.

The chain joins TRBV19 to TRBJ2-5; possibly TRBD1 for D (5 bases). Germline assignment: CDR1 LNHDA and CDR2 SQIVND (reference sequence). Trimming stripped 7 bases from V and 5 bases from J, with 20 bases between. CDR3 length: 15 amino acids. CDR3 amino acids: CASNPRLQGRETQYF. DNA for the CDR3: TGTGCCAGTAACCCCCGACTTCAGGGCCGGGAGACCCAGTACTTC.

This clone was recorded only once. V usage is TRBV5-1 and J usage is TRBJ2-7; 9 nucleotides align to TRBD2. The germline V gene encodes CDR1 SGHRS and CDR2 YFSETQ. CDR3 length equals 13 residues. The V gene end was trimmed by 6 bases and the J gene end by 2 bases; junction bases not matched to a gene: 3. CDR3 coding DNA: TGCGCCAGCAATCGCGGGGGGGCCTACGAGCAGTACTTC. This codes for CASNRGGAYEQYF.

The V and J genes are TRBV7-9 and TRBJ1-3; no clear D gene. The V gene lost 2 bases and the J gene lost 0 bases, with 11 bases spanning the gap. This CDR3 has 16 residues. Germline V gene lookup returns CDR1 SEHNR and CDR2 FQNEAQ (reference sequence). The CDR3 protein is CASSLSPGNSGNTIYF. The CDR3 region has the DNA TGTGCCAGCAGCTTATCCCCGGGGAACTCTGGAAACACCATATATTTT.

V gene TRBV2 combines with J gene TRBJ2-4; TRBD2 matches at 9 bases. The trim removed 10 bases at V and 5 bases at J, leaving 6 bases unmatched. CDR1 SNHLY and CDR2 FYNNEI come from the germline V gene. The CDR3 sequence is 13 residues long. In nucleotides, the CDR3 is TGTGCCACACAGCGGGAGGCCCAAAACATTCAGTACTTC. Protein product: CATQREAQNIQYF.

The chain couples TRBV7-9 to TRBJ1-5, with D perhaps TRBD1 (5 bases). This CDR3 region has 15 residues. Germline values: CDR1 SEHNR, CDR2 FQNEAQ (reference sequence). With 5 bases removed from V and 0 bases from J, the gap between germline ends came to 11 bases. The CDR3 DNA sequence: TGTGCCAGCAGCCTCACGACAGATAGCAATCAGCCCCAGCATTTT. It specifies CASSLTTDSNQPQHF.

The rearrangement joins TRBV20-1 to TRBJ2-7; perhaps TRBD1 as D (6 bases). The CDR3 consists of 11 residues. V shed 1 base and J shed 11 bases, with 12 bases lying between them. Germline-derived CDR1 and CDR2 are DFQATT and SNEGSKA (reference sequence). CDR3 residues: CSARADRTEYF. As DNA, the CDR3 is TGCAGTGCTAGAGCGGACAGAACCGAGTACTTC.

V usage is TRBV29-1 and J usage is TRBJ2-7; 11 bases fit TRBD2. Trimming cost V 7 bases and J 4 bases; bases outside gene matches: 9. The CDR3 has 14 residues. Germline CDR1 SQVTM, CDR2 ANQGSEA. CDR3 coding DNA: TGCAGCGCCAAAGTAGCGGGAGGGCCGTACGAGCAGTACTTC. This translates into CSAKVAGGPYEQYF.

The CDR3 bases are TGTGCCAGCAGCTTCTCGCTGTTTTTT. This codes for CASSFSLFF. J is TRBJ2-2 and V is TRBV11-3, with D unresolved. Trimming took off 3 bases at V and 13 bases at J, with 3 bases between the two ends. The CDR3 has 9 amino acids. Germline-derived CDR1 and CDR2 are SGHNT and YENEEA.